The clone carrying this T cell receptor (beta chain) was counted ten times or more. No antigen is known for it. Each CDR3 protein is one row after TCRdb ran MiXCR on the RACE reads. The data hold 75,000 to 100,000 distinct CDR3 sequences, with about 9% observed a single time. The CDR3 consists of 17 residues. Trimming removed 2 bases from V and 2 bases from J, with 16 bases in between. Germline values: CDR1 SGHTA, CDR2 FQGNSA. The data originate from a study of human T cells and chemical hapten exposure. Study information: Each week of the roughly 23-week study, patients had diphenylcyclopropenone applied to the scalp. Whole-study findings and limits: More PT1 expanded TCRs went with higher patch test scores. Expanded TCRs made up significantly more big CDR3 similarity clusters than controls did.

As to time point: patch test 2, 6 weeks after DPC sensitization. The treatment was: therapeutic diphenylcyclopropenone sensitization with weekly scalp DPC. Alopecia patients, 18 to 70 years old and DPC-suitable, served as donors. The sample here was whole blood, taken in connection with sensitization to the hapten diphenylcyclopropenone (DPC). J is TRBJ1-3 and V is TRBV7-2; D call uncertain. The TCR originated in a middle-aged woman with alopecia areata. Some clones in this sample may be carry-over from other donors' samples. CDR3: CASSLTAREYAGNTIYF. Written as DNA, the CDR3 is TGTGCCAGCAGCTTAACGGCCCGGGAGTATGCTGGAAACACCATATATTTT.